This T cell receptor beta chain was recovered during a study of cytomegalovirus exposure and HLA in healthy donors. Study as a whole: From 190 million or so T cells, an earlier analysis saw approximately 110 million unique TCR beta sequences.

Study findings and constraints: A later analysis found most CMV-associated TCR beta chains apparently HLA-restricted. In a later analysis, TCR beta V- and J-gene trimming was associated with a missense DCLRE1C variant. Cytomegalovirus-associated status was assigned to about 160 TCR beta chains.

PCR used 60 Vbeta primers and 13 Jbeta primers. Repertoires were generated with immunoSEQ multiplex PCR, while TCRdb's copy carries only in-frame clones and drops some. The data show about 140,000 clones, less than 80% seen once. The V and J ends lost 10 bases and 1 base, in that order; junction bases with no gene match: 8. Per the germline V gene, CDR1 is ENHRY and CDR2 is SYGVKD. The CDR3 loop spans 14 amino acids. As concerns this clone: Its specificity is not known.

The sequence came from a man aged 35-49 years in good health and CMV-seropositive. The chain combines TRBV10-3 with TRBJ1-1, with 8 bases fitting TRBD1. The sequencing sample was made of PBMCs. Here the CDR3 DNA reads TGTGCCACCGTGGACAGGGATGGGAACACTGAAGCTTTCTTT. Translation gives CATVDRDGNTEAFF.